Each of the 19 T cell receptor beta chains below was sequenced from the same sample in a study of Graves' ophthalmopathy and Graves' hyperthyroidism. From RNA, the CDR3 regions of TCR beta chains were amplified and sequenced. First-round RT-PCR relied on HTBI primers, and a second-round multiplex PCR came next. TCRdb analysed the multiplex PCR reads with MiXCR anew, one entry per CDR3 protein. This repertoire shows 740,000 or so distinct CDR3 sequences, 40% found once; its top ten account for approximately 43%. The sample consisted of peripheral blood. Every receptor here comes from an adult man with Graves' ophthalmopathy.

The chain combines TRBV6-4 with TRBJ2-7, with TRBD1 matching over 11 bases. The CDR3 loop spans 15 amino acids. Germline CDR1 MRHNA, CDR2 SNTAGT. Trimming took 6 bases from V and 6 from J; bases not matched to a gene: 10. CDR3 in DNA: TGTGCCAGCAGCTCCGGACAGGGGGCGTCTTCCGAGCAGTACTTC. Protein sequence: CASSSGQGASSEQYF.

V gene TRBV25-1 combines with J gene TRBJ2-5, with D perhaps matching TRBD2 (5 bases). The V gene's germline CDR1 is MGHDK and CDR2 SYGVNS. CDR3 length: 13 residues. V was cut by 6 bases and J by 6 bases, with 14 bases left in between. CDR3 protein: CASRSGVSKTQYF. The CDR3, as DNA: TGTGCCAGCAGGTCCGGGGTTTCGAAGACCCAGTACTTC.

The chain links TRBV10-3 to TRBJ1-6, with D maybe TRBD1 (6 bases). Trimming stripped 5 bases from V and 14 bases from J, with 22 bases between. Germline V CDR1 and CDR2: ENHRY, SYGVKD. The CDR3 runs 15 residues. CDR3 residues: CAISLNRDPASSLHF. CDR3 nucleotides: TGTGCCATCAGTCTAAACAGGGATCCAGCCTCATCCCTCCACTTT.

A remark on this clonotype: This may come from a read error, since a much larger clone is one base off. The chain carries TRBV24-1 and TRBJ1-5; 8 bases are a match to TRBD1. CDR1 KGHDR and CDR2 SFDVKD come from the germline V gene. CDR3 length: 15 amino acids. V trimming: 9 bases; J trimming: 2 bases; junction bases outside the gene matches: 8. The CDR3 protein is CATGEHRGGNQPQHF. For the CDR3, the DNA is TGTGCCACCGGGGAACACAGGGGGGGCAATCAGCCCCAGCATTTT.

The rearrangement links TRBV12-3 or TRBV12-4 to TRBJ1-3, with 9 bases that match TRBD1. This CDR3 comprises 15 residues. V trimming: 4 bases; J trimming: 7 bases; junction bases outside the gene matches: 8. CDR3 coding DNA: TGTGCCAGCAGTTCACGGGACAGGGAAGGTAACACCATATATTTT. Its protein product is CASSSRDREGNTIYF.

This clonotype was counted ten times or more. The rearrangement joins TRBV10-2 to TRBJ2-7, with TRBD2 matching over 14 bases. Germline V gene sequence: CDR1 WSHSY, CDR2 SAAADI. The CDR3 has 16 residues. The ends lost 0 bases at V and 2 bases at J; junction bases unmatched: 0. CDR3 DNA: TGCGCCAGCAGTGAGTCGACTAGCGGGGGGGCCTACGAGCAGTACTTC. Translation gives CASSESTSGGAYEQYF.

This clonotype has ten or more counts. V gene TRBV2 combines with J gene TRBJ2-5; 15 nucleotides line up with TRBD2. V dropped 6 bases and J dropped 5; count of bases not matched to a gene: 10. The CDR3 length is 17 residues. Germline V gene lookup returns CDR1 SNHLY and CDR2 FYNNEI. CDR3 residues: CASRPGTSGGSEETQYF. In DNA, the CDR3 is TGTGCCAGCAGACCCGGGACTAGCGGGGGGTCGGAGGAGACCCAGTACTTC.

This clonotype was seen at least ten times. The chain links TRBV19 to TRBJ1-5, with D tentatively TRBD1 (6 bases). From germline, CDR1 is LNHDA and CDR2 SQIVND (reference sequence). Trimming shortened V by 5 bases and J by 10 bases, and 15 bases separated the two germline ends. The CDR3 is 13 amino acids. CDR3 nucleotide sequence: TGTGCCAGTAGTCTCGGACAGCCATCACCCCAGCATTTT. It specifies CASSLGQPSPQHF.

The chain employs TRBV25-1 and TRBJ1-3; 8 nucleotides agree with TRBD1. J gave up 1 base and V 4 bases, and 6 bases lay outside the gene matches. The CDR3 length is 16 residues. Germline V lookup: CDR1 MGHDK, CDR2 SYGVNS. The CDR3 DNA follows: TGTGCCAGCAGTGGAGCAAGGACAGGGTCTGGAAACACCATATATTTT. Translated, it gives CASSGARTGSGNTIYF. The full variable domain, completed using reference TRBV25-1 and TRBJ1-3, is EADIYQTPRYLVIGTGKKITLECSQTMGHDKMYWYQQDPGMELHLIHYSYGVNSTEKGDLSSESTVSRIRTEHFPLTLESARPSHTSQYLCASSGARTGSGNTIYFGEGSWLTVV.

This clonotype has ten or more counts. V usage is TRBV25-1 and J usage is TRBJ2-2, with 7 bases aligning to TRBD1. The CDR3 is made up of 15 amino acids. Germline assignment: CDR1 MGHDK and CDR2 SYGVNS. The V and J ends lost 3 bases and 4 bases, in that order; junction bases with no gene match: 5. This CDR3 is CASSDAGTATGELFF. DNA for the CDR3: TGTGCCAGCAGTGATGCCGGGACAGCCACCGGGGAGCTGTTTTTT.

This chain links TRBV6-6 with TRBJ1-1; D possibly corresponds to TRBD1 (5 bases). Germline values: CDR1 MNHNY, CDR2 SVGAGI (reference sequence). The ends were cut back, 5 bases at V and 7 bases at J, with 11 bases in the middle. The CDR3 has 12 residues. The CDR3 loop is CASSIQGSEAFF. CDR3 DNA: TGTGCCAGCAGTATCCAGGGAAGTGAAGCTTTCTTT.

This clonotype was found many times. The J gene is TRBJ2-7, the V gene TRBV29-1; weak D call: TRBD1 (5 bases). V shed 2 bases and J shed 5 bases, with 10 bases lying between them. The germline V gene has CDR1 SQVTM and CDR2 ANQGSEA. The CDR3 runs to 12 residues. CDR3: CSVERTGNEQYF. As DNA, the CDR3 is TGCAGCGTTGAACGAACAGGCAACGAGCAGTACTTC.

This rearrangement joins TRBV6-6 to TRBJ1-2, with D hard to call. This CDR3 is 14 amino acids long. Germline assignment: CDR1 MNHNY and CDR2 SVGAGI (reference sequence). Between the trimmed V and J ends, which lost 6 bases and 4 bases, there was a span of 15 bases. The CDR3 loop is CASSPKMAPYGYTF. In DNA, the CDR3 is TGTGCCAGCAGCCCGAAGATGGCCCCCTATGGCTACACCTTC.

This clonotype was seen repeatedly, ten times or more. This chain connects TRBV9 to TRBJ2-7; D gene ambiguous. The CDR3 is 11 amino acids. Germline V gene data show CDR1 as SGDLS and CDR2 as YYNGEE. V gave up 4 bases and J gave up 3 bases, with 5 bases separating them. CDR3 sequence (DNA): TGTGCCAGCAGCATCCGCTACGAGCAGTACTTC. This gives the protein CASSIRYEQYF. Supplemented by reference TRBV9 and TRBJ2-7, the full variable domain reads DSGVTQTPKHLITATGQRVTLRCSPRSGDLSVYWYQQSLDQGLQFLIQYYNGEERAKGNILERFSAQQFPDLHSELNLSSLELGDSALYFCASSIRYEQYFGPGTRLTVT.

The chain carries TRBV7-2 and TRBJ2-3; D may be TRBD2 (7 bases). CDR1 is SGHTA and CDR2 is FQGNSA in the germline V gene. CDR3 length: 15 residues. The germline V and J ends were trimmed by 0 bases and 4 bases, with 11 bases remaining between them. The chain's CDR3 is CASSLAGGPADTQYF. The CDR3 coding sequence is TGTGCCAGCAGCTTAGCGGGGGGGCCTGCAGATACGCAGTATTTT.

The table lists this clonotype with many counts. V and J are TRBV7-8 and TRBJ2-3, with a tentative D call TRBD2 (5 bases). Per the germline V gene, CDR1 is SGHVS and CDR2 is FQNEAQ. CDR3 size: 13 residues. Trimming removed 0 bases at V and 6 bases at J, with 7 bases between. The CDR3 loop reads CASSLAQRDTQYF. The CDR3 bases are TGTGCCAGCAGCTTAGCGCAGCGGGATACGCAGTATTTT. The whole variable domain, remainder taken from reference TRBV7-8 and TRBJ2-3, is GAGVSQSPRYKVAKRGQDVALRCDPISGHVSLFWYQQALGQGPEFLTYFQNEAQLDKSGLPSDRFFAERPEGSVSTLKIQRTQQEDSAVYLCASSLAQRDTQYFGPGTRLTVL.

The table lists this clonotype with many counts. The chain carries TRBV10-3 and TRBJ1-4; D not certain. V lost 0 bases to trimming and J lost 5 bases, with 4 bases between them. This CDR3 is built from 13 residues. Looked up from germline, CDR1 is ENHRY and CDR2 is SYGVKD. The CDR3, as DNA: TGTGCCATCAGTGAGTCCCCGAATGAAAAACTGTTTTTT. Its protein is CAISESPNEKLFF.

The chain has TRBV29-1 and TRBJ2-6; D unresolved. This CDR3 is 11 amino acids long. CDR1 is SQVTM, CDR2 ANQGSEA, per germline. Trimming cost V 1 base and J 5 bases, with 0 bases left between them. CDR3 bases: TGCAGCGTTGAAGGGGCCAACGTCCTGACTTTC. Translating gives CSVEGANVLTF. Variable domain in full (rest from reference TRBV29-1 and TRBJ2-6): SAVISQKPSRDICQRGTSLTIQCQVDSQVTMMFWYRQQPGQSLTLIATANQGSEATYESGFVIDKFPISRPNLTFSTLTVSNMSPEDSSIYLCSVEGANVLTFGAGSRLTVL.

The table lists this clonotype with many counts. The chain combines TRBV2 with TRBJ2-5; D not certain. This CDR3 is built from 13 residues. Per the germline V gene, CDR1 is SNHLY and CDR2 is FYNNEI. With 4 bases removed from V and 3 bases from J, the gap between germline ends came to 9 bases. This CDR3 is CASSARWEETQYF. DNA of the CDR3: TGTGCCAGCAGTGCCCGATGGGAAGAGACCCAGTACTTC.